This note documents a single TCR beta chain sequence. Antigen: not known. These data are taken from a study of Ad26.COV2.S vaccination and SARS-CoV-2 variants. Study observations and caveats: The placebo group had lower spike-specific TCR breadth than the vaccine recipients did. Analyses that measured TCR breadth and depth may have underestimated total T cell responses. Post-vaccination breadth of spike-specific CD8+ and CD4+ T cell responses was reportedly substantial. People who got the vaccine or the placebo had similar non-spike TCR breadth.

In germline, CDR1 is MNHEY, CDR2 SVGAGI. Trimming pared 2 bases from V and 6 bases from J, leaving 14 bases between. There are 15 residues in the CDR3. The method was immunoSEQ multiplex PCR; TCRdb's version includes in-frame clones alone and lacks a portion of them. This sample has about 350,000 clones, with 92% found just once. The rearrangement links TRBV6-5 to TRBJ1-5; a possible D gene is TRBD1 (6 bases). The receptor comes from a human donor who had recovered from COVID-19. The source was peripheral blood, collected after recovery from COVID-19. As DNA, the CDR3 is TGTGCCAGCAGTTACGTAGGGGGGGAAGGTCAGCCCCAGCATTTT. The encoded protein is CASSYVGGEGQPQHF.